This TCR beta chain was captured by sequencing in a study of blood T cell repertoires in COVID-19. Study overall: The United States, Italy and Spain were the sources of the acute and convalescent COVID-19 samples. The cDNA or gDNA used as material had been derived from T cells, B-cell-depleted T cells, or PBMCs.

The Seattle site enrolled patients during active infection and followed them longitudinally. This table comes from immunoSEQ multiplex PCR, and its TCRdb copy is limited to in-frame clones, with some not included. In the table there are roughly 180,000 clones, 75% to 85% of which are singletons. Unmatched junction bases numbered 7, after V lost 3 bases and J lost 5 bases. Germline CDR1 KGHSH, CDR2 LQKENI. The CDR3 spans 15 residues. The sequence derives from a woman aged 55-70 years with COVID-19, enrolled during active disease. Specimen: peripheral blood. The chain combines TRBV18 with TRBJ2-1; 7 bases agree with TRBD2. In DNA, the CDR3 is TGTGCCAGCTCACCGTCTTCTAGCGGCAACAATGAGCAGTTCTTC. Translation gives CASSPSSSGNNEQFF. Using reference TRBV18 and TRBJ2-1 for the parts outside the CDR3, the full variable domain is NAGVMQNPRHLVRRRGQEARLRCSPMKGHSHVYWYRQLPEEGLKFMVYLQKENIIDESGMPKERFSAEFPKEGPSILRIQQVVRGDSAAYFCASSPSSSGNNEQFFGPGTRLTVL.